This T cell receptor beta chain was recovered during a study of immune evolution from preneoplasia to lung adenocarcinoma. The wider study: HLA loss of heterozygosity: 7% AIS, less than 18% MIA, more than 25% ADC, none AAH. Notes on the study in general: Normal lung had the highest top T cell clone frequencies. Normal lung had highest clonality; later lesions appeared denser, more diverse.

Two lung cancer pathologists independently confirmed each histologic diagnosis. Clones were sequenced by immunoSEQ multiplex PCR, and TCRdb holds only the in-frame ones, with some missing. Seen here are about 5,400 clones, approximately 84% observed once, and the top ten hold approximately 3.2%. In the case of this clone: Its antigen is as yet unknown.

Germline CDR1 is SGHRS and CDR2 is YFSETQ. CDR3 length: 16 residues. V was clipped by 3 bases and J by 5 bases; unmatched bases: 9. V is TRBV5-1 and J is TRBJ1-4; the match to TRBD1 covers 8 bases. The receptor was isolated from a person between 50 and 69 years old with lung adenocarcinoma. The sequencing sample was made of FFPE invasive lung adenocarcinoma tissue. The CDR3 loop reads CASSSQGQGGNEKLFF. The CDR3 coding sequence is TGCGCCAGCAGCTCTCAAGGACAGGGTGGCAATGAAAAACTGTTTTTT.